This record concerns one TCR beta chain sequence. Germline CDR1 MNHEY, CDR2 SVGAGI. The CDR3 consists of 16 residues. The V gene end was trimmed by 2 bases and the J gene end by 2 bases; junction bases not matched to a gene: 8. Via MiXCR, TCRdb re-called the 5' RACE reads, giving one row per CDR3 protein. Altogether hundreds of thousands of distinct CDR3 sequences are present, roughly 19% being singletons, with the ten largest covering roughly an eighth. The record originates from a study of T cells after yellow fever vaccination. This chain connects TRBV6-5 to TRBJ2-5; 7 nucleotides align to TRBD2. The receptor comes from a man between 25 and 39 years old who received the YFV17D yellow fever vaccine. This sample comprised PBMCs, obtained 15 days after the yellow fever booster vaccination. The CDR3 sequence is CASSYGNIGGQETQYF. The CDR3 DNA follows: TGTGCCAGCAGTTACGGCAACATCGGGGGGCAAGAGACCCAGTACTTC.